These T cell receptor beta chains were read from a single sample in a study of blood T cell repertoires in COVID-19. TCRdb's copy holds only in-frame clones and misses some; the assay was immunoSEQ multiplex PCR. The table has more than 95,000 clones, 69% seen once. Input material: peripheral blood. The receptors shown here come from a woman aged 70-85 years with acute or convalescent COVID-19. Both conserved end residues are part of each CDR3. Fields, in order: J gene, D gene, clone size, V gene, CDR3 DNA, CDR3 protein. The D gene is left open where the match is weak. The size entry is marked missing in some rows and otherwise reads once, few, many or a size class.

J: TRBJ1-6
D: TRBD1
size: NA
V: TRBV27
DNA: TGTGCCAGCAGTATGCGACAGGGGTACTCACCCCTCCACTTT
CDR3: CASSMRQGYSPLHF

J: TRBJ2-7
D: TRBD1
size: NA
V: TRBV18
DNA: TGTGCCAGCTCACCAAAAGAAGGGACAGGGGGTTCGAACGAGCAGTACTTC
CDR3: CASSPKEGTGGSNEQYF

J: TRBJ2-5
D: TRBD2
size: NA
V: TRBV7-7
DNA: TGTGCTAGCAGCCTAGCGGGAGGGTACCAAGAGACCCAGTACTTC
CDR3: CASSLAGGYQETQYF

J: TRBJ2-3
D: TRBD2
size: NA
V: TRBV4-2
DNA: TGTGCCAGCAGCCAAGACCTGTCCGGGGGGGCCTATGCAGATACGCAGTATTTT
CDR3: CASSQDLSGGAYADTQYF

J: TRBJ1-1
D: NA
size: few
V: TRBV28
DNA: TGTGCCAGCAGTTCTTACAGGGTCGGGTTAAGGGCTTTCTTT
CDR3: CASSSYRVGLRAFF

J: TRBJ1-3
D: NA
size: once
V: TRBV15
DNA: TGTGCCACCAGCGCCCACACCGGGGGGCGAGACATATATTTT
CDR3: CATSAHTGGRDIYF

J: TRBJ2-7
D: NA
size: NA
V: TRBV27
DNA: TGTGCCAGCAGTCCCCCGGGACTGCCCTCCTACGAGCAGTACTTC
CDR3: CASSPPGLPSYEQYF

J: TRBJ1-6
D: TRBD1
size: NA
V: TRBV27
DNA: TGTGCCAGCAGTGGACAGGGCGTGAATTCACCCCTCCACTTT
CDR3: CASSGQGVNSPLHF

J: TRBJ2-5
D: TRBD2
size: NA
V: TRBV7-2
DNA: TGTGCCAGCAGCCTGTCTAGCGGGGAGACCCAGTACTTC
CDR3: CASSLSSGETQYF

J: TRBJ1-6
D: TRBD1
size: few
V: TRBV3-1/TRBV3-2
DNA: TGTGCCAGCAGCTCCCAGGGACAGGGGTTTTCACCCCTCCACTTT
CDR3: CASSSQGQGFSPLHF

J: TRBJ2-3
D: TRBD2
size: once
V: TRBV5-1
DNA: TGCGCCAGCAGCTTGAACCCAGCGGGGGGGCGGGATACGCAGTATTTT
CDR3: CASSLNPAGGRDTQYF

J: TRBJ2-3
D: TRBD1
size: NA
V: TRBV9
DNA: TGTGCCAGCAGCGCGACAGGGGGTCTTGGCACAGATACGCAGTATTTT
CDR3: CASSATGGLGTDTQYF

J: TRBJ2-3
D: NA
size: NA
V: TRBV27
DNA: TGTGCCAGCAGCCATTACCCGACTCCCACTAGCACAGATACGCAGTATTTT
CDR3: CASSHYPTPTSTDTQYF

J: TRBJ1-5
D: TRBD1
size: NA
V: TRBV9
DNA: TGTGCCAGCTCAAAGACAGGGCAGCTAAATCAGCCCCAGCATTTT
CDR3: CASSKTGQLNQPQHF

J: TRBJ1-1
D: NA
size: NA
V: TRBV12-3/TRBV12-4
DNA: TGTGCCAGCAGGCTGGACCACCGAGGGGGAGCTTTCTTT
CDR3: CASRLDHRGGAFF

J: TRBJ2-7
D: TRBD1
size: NA
V: TRBV6-5
DNA: TGTGCCAGCAGTTACTCTCAGGGGGCGGGGGAGCAGTACTTC
CDR3: CASSYSQGAGEQYF

J: TRBJ1-2
D: NA
size: NA
V: TRBV9
DNA: TGTGCCAGCAGTGCCGGACGGGGTAACTATGGCTACACCTTC
CDR3: CASSAGRGNYGYTF

J: TRBJ1-6
D: TRBD1
size: few
V: TRBV19
DNA: TGTGCCAGTAGTTTCACAGGGGGCGATTCACCCCTCCACTTT
CDR3: CASSFTGGDSPLHF

J: TRBJ1-4
D: NA
size: NA
V: TRBV6-4
DNA: TGTGCCAGCAGCGTTATAGGACTGGACCACACTAATGAAAAACTGTTTTTT
CDR3: CASSVIGLDHTNEKLFF

J: TRBJ2-7
D: TRBD1
size: NA
V: TRBV19
DNA: TGTGCCAGTAGTACCCCTCCGGGACAGGGAGTGGGCGAGCAGTACTTC
CDR3: CASSTPPGQGVGEQYF

J: TRBJ2-7
D: TRBD2
size: NA
V: TRBV20-1
DNA: TGCAGTGCTAGTTTTGCGGGGGGGTACGAGCAGTACTTC
CDR3: CSASFAGGYEQYF

J: TRBJ2-2
D: NA
size: NA
V: TRBV19
DNA: TGTGCCAGTAGTAGGCAGGCGAACACCGGGGAGCTGTTTTTT
CDR3: CASSRQANTGELFF

J: TRBJ1-1
D: NA
size: few
V: TRBV6-1
DNA: TGTGCCAGCAGTGAAGTCCTACAGTATAACACTGAAGCTTTCTTT
CDR3: CASSEVLQYNTEAFF

J: TRBJ2-1
D: NA
size: NA
V: TRBV6-2/TRBV6-3
DNA: TGTGCCAGCAGCCGCAGGCGTAATGAGCAGTTCTTC
CDR3: CASSRRRNEQFF

J: TRBJ1-5
D: NA
size: once
V: TRBV23-1
DNA: TGCGCCAGCAGTCACCTTATGCAGCGGAACAATCAGCCCCAGCATTTT
CDR3: CASSHLMQRNNQPQHF

J: TRBJ2-7
D: NA
size: NA
V: TRBV11-2
DNA: TGTGCCAGCAGCCCAGTCGGGGGTGAAGTCGAGCAGTACTTC
CDR3: CASSPVGGEVEQYF

J: TRBJ1-2
D: NA
size: NA
V: TRBV4-3
DNA: TGCGCCAGCAGCCAAGATTCATCGGGCTATGGCTACACCTTC
CDR3: CASSQDSSGYGYTF

J: TRBJ1-4
D: TRBD1
size: NA
V: TRBV5-1
DNA: TGCGCCAGCAGCTTGGCTCCGGACAGGACAACTAATGAAAAACTGTTTTTT
CDR3: CASSLAPDRTTNEKLFF

J: TRBJ1-5
D: TRBD1
size: NA
V: TRBV3-1/TRBV3-2
DNA: TGTGCCAGCAGCCCCACCCCGGGACAGAGCAATCAGCCCCAGCATTTT
CDR3: CASSPTPGQSNQPQHF

J: TRBJ1-2
D: NA
size: NA
V: TRBV24-1
DNA: TGTGCCACCAGTGACCGCCGGGAAGCTCCCTATGGCTACACCTTC
CDR3: CATSDRREAPYGYTF

J: TRBJ2-7
D: NA
size: NA
V: TRBV29-1
DNA: TGCAGCGCCCAGGGGCAGGCCTACGAGCAGTACTTC
CDR3: CSAQGQAYEQYF

J: TRBJ1-5
D: TRBD1
size: NA
V: TRBV3-1/TRBV3-2
DNA: TGTGCCAGCAGCCAAGATCCAGGGGGTCAGCCCCAGCATTTT
CDR3: CASSQDPGGQPQHF

J: TRBJ2-3
D: NA
size: NA
V: TRBV9
DNA: TGTGCCAGCAGCGTAGTGGCAGGGGGCACAGATACGCAGTATTTT
CDR3: CASSVVAGGTDTQYF

J: TRBJ1-2
D: NA
size: NA
V: TRBV5-1
DNA: TGCGCCAGCAGCTTGGAAGGGACTGGTGGCTACACCTTC
CDR3: CASSLEGTGGYTF

J: TRBJ1-1
D: NA
size: NA
V: TRBV6-5
DNA: TGTGCCAGCAGTCACAGGGAGGCTTTCTTT
CDR3: CASSHREAFF

J: TRBJ1-4
D: TRBD1
size: NA
V: TRBV18
DNA: TGTGCCAGCTCTTACAGGGGACGGGCTGAAAAACTGTTTTTT
CDR3: CASSYRGRAEKLFF

J: TRBJ2-1
D: NA
size: NA
V: TRBV5-1
DNA: TGCGCCAGCAGCTTGGACGGTGTGGCGGTATACAATGAGCAGTTCTTC
CDR3: CASSLDGVAVYNEQFF

J: TRBJ1-2
D: NA
size: NA
V: TRBV9
DNA: TGTGCCAGCAGCCCCCGGTACACCTTC
CDR3: CASSPRYTF

J: TRBJ1-2
D: TRBD1
size: NA
V: TRBV6-2/TRBV6-3
DNA: TGTGCCAGCAGCCTACAGGGGACTAACTATGGCTACACCTTC
CDR3: CASSLQGTNYGYTF

J: TRBJ2-1
D: TRBD2
size: NA
V: TRBV19
DNA: TGTGCCAGTAGTACGGCTAGCGGCTACAATGAGCAGTTCTTC
CDR3: CASSTASGYNEQFF

J: TRBJ2-7
D: TRBD2
size: few
V: TRBV2
DNA: TGTGCCAGCACTATAGGACTAGCGGCCTACGAGCAGTACTTC
CDR3: CASTIGLAAYEQYF

J: TRBJ1-1
D: TRBD1
size: NA
V: TRBV9
DNA: TGTGCCAGCAGCGCCCGGGACAGGCTCTACACTGAAGCTTTCTTT
CDR3: CASSARDRLYTEAFF

J: TRBJ2-3
D: TRBD2
size: NA
V: TRBV4-2
DNA: TGTGCCAGCAGCCAAGATCTTGAACCAGCGGGAGGGGATACGCAGTATTTT
CDR3: CASSQDLEPAGGDTQYF

J: TRBJ2-2
D: TRBD1
size: NA
V: TRBV6-4
DNA: TGTGCCAGCAGCCAGACAGGGTTCGGCGGGGAGCTGTTTTTT
CDR3: CASSQTGFGGELFF